A selection of T cell receptor beta chains follows, all from one sample in a study of shared clonotypes between healthy human individuals. Clones were sequenced by immunoSEQ multiplex PCR, and TCRdb holds only the in-frame ones, with some missing. The data contain roughly 1,500,000 clones, 98% of them seen just once; the ten biggest clones take up around 0.33%. The source material was naive CD4+ T cells sorted from blood. These receptors originate from a man younger than 45 in good health. The CDR3 runs from the conserved cysteine through the conserved F or W. The D gene is left open where the match is weak. Size is stated for part of the rows, as once, few or many counts, or as a class when the clone is expanded.

v_call	j_call	clone_size	d_call	cdr3_aa	cdr3_nt
TRBV5-8	TRBJ2-2	once	.	CASSLYAGVITGELFF	TGTGCCAGCAGCTTGTATGCAGGGGTAATCACCGGGGAGCTGTTTTTT
TRBV4-3	TRBJ2-6	.	TRBD1	CASSQMRQGSGANVLTF	TGCGCCAGCAGCCAAATGAGACAGGGGTCTGGGGCCAACGTCCTGACTTTC
TRBV7-8	TRBJ2-1	once	TRBD2	CASSPDRLALDKFF	TGTGCCAGCAGCCCAGACAGACTAGCGTTGGACAAGTTCTTC
TRBV18	TRBJ2-1	.	.	CASSPPSYPDMDEQFF	TGTGCCAGCTCACCACCTTCCTACCCCGATATGGATGAGCAGTTCTTC
TRBV7-2	TRBJ1-1	.	.	CASSPVAEAFF	TGTGCCAGCAGCCCCGTGGCCGAAGCTTTCTTT
TRBV5-6	TRBJ2-2	.	TRBD1	CASSHPTGAAGELFF	TGTGCCAGCAGTCATCCCACAGGGGCAGCCGGGGAGCTGTTTTTT
TRBV4-1	TRBJ2-7	.	.	CASSQEGAAYLYEQYF	TGCGCCAGCAGCCAAGAGGGAGCGGCTTACCTCTACGAGCAGTACTTC
TRBV7-9	TRBJ2-2	.	.	CASSPRPSGELFF	TGTGCCAGCAGCCCCCGACCGAGTGGGGAGCTGTTTTTT
TRBV2	TRBJ2-5	.	.	CASSDRGTQYF	TGTGCCAGCAGTGACAGAGGGACCCAGTACTTC
TRBV10-3	TRBJ2-1	.	.	CAISETDIYNEQFF	TGTGCCATCAGTGAAACGGACATTTACAATGAGCAGTTCTTC
TRBV19	TRBJ2-5	.	TRBD1	CASSTGTGVAETQYF	TGTGCCAGTAGTACGGGGACAGGGGTGGCAGAGACCCAGTACTTC
TRBV5-1	TRBJ2-1	.	.	CASSLNRVSSYNEQFF	TGCGCCAGCAGCTTGAATCGGGTGAGCTCCTACAATGAGCAGTTCTTC
TRBV27	TRBJ2-7	.	TRBD2	CASSRGSSGSYEQYF	TGTGCCAGCAGTCGTGGTAGTAGCGGGAGTTACGAGCAGTACTTC
TRBV20-1	TRBJ2-7	.	.	CSAPSLYEQYF	TGCAGTGCCCCGAGCCTCTACGAGCAGTACTTC
TRBV12-5	TRBJ1-1	.	TRBD1	CASGLNRGFAEAFF	TGTGCTAGTGGTCTAAACAGGGGATTCGCTGAAGCTTTCTTT
TRBV9	TRBJ1-1	.	.	CASSAGLEGGTEAFF	TGTGCCAGCAGCGCCGGTCTGGAGGGGGGGACTGAAGCTTTCTTT
TRBV28	TRBJ2-1	.	.	CASSSGRQPYNEQFF	TGTGCCAGCAGTTCAGGACGGCAACCCTACAATGAGCAGTTCTTC
TRBV9	TRBJ2-2	.	.	CASSGWDSNTGELFF	TGTGCCAGCAGCGGTTGGGACTCTAACACCGGGGAGCTGTTTTTT
TRBV6-5	TRBJ2-7	.	TRBD1	CASSSYPGTGISEQYF	TGTGCCAGCAGTTCCTATCCCGGGACAGGTATTTCCGAGCAGTACTTC
TRBV18	TRBJ2-5	once	.	CASSVQGEETQYF	TGTGCCAGCTCAGTACAGGGTGAAGAGACCCAGTACTTC
TRBV5-6	TRBJ1-1	.	.	CASSLDSLNTEAFF	TGTGCCAGCAGCCTGGACAGCCTGAACACTGAAGCTTTCTTT
TRBV14	TRBJ2-3	.	.	CASSLRGSDTQYF	TGTGCCAGCAGCCTGCGTGGATCAGATACGCAGTATTTT
TRBV10-3	TRBJ2-7	.	TRBD2	CAMSSWEREGLRSYEQYF	TGTGCCATGTCCTCATGGGAGCGGGAGGGCCTCCGATCCTACGAGCAGTACTTC
TRBV6-1	TRBJ1-1	.	.	CASSEGPGVYTEAFF	TGTGCCAGCAGTGAAGGACCGGGAGTGTACACTGAAGCTTTCTTT
TRBV28	TRBJ1-4	.	.	CASSDPPGTGEKLFF	TGTGCCAGCAGTGACCCCCCGGGGACGGGTGAAAAACTGTTTTTT
TRBV28	TRBJ1-5	.	.	CASSFRGDQPQHF	TGTGCCAGCAGTTTCAGGGGAGATCAGCCCCAGCATTTT
TRBV19	TRBJ2-3	.	.	CASSRRGADTQYF	TGTGCCAGTAGTAGGCGGGGTGCAGATACGCAGTATTTT
TRBV2	TRBJ2-1	.	.	CASRVREEQFF	TGTGCCAGCAGGGTAAGAGAGGAGCAGTTCTTC
TRBV21-1	TRBJ2-3	.	.	CASSPTGTDTQYF	TGTGCCAGCTCCCCCACGGGCACAGATACGCAGTATTTT
TRBV5-1	TRBJ2-7	.	TRBD1	CASSPAQGAYEQYF	TGCGCCAGCAGCCCGGCACAGGGGGCCTACGAGCAGTACTTC
TRBV27	TRBJ2-2	.	TRBD2	CASSLIAGVTGELFF	TGTGCCAGCAGTTTAATAGCGGGAGTTACCGGGGAGCTGTTTTTT
TRBV19	TRBJ2-1	.	TRBD2	CASNIAGGLGSEQFF	TGTGCCAGTAATATAGCGGGAGGCCTAGGGTCTGAGCAGTTCTTC
TRBV15	TRBJ1-5	.	TRBD1	CATSRQGDDVQPQHF	TGTGCCACCAGCAGACAGGGGGACGATGTTCAGCCCCAGCATTTT
TRBV29-1	TRBJ2-5	.	TRBD1	CSVGRDSQETQYF	TGCAGCGTTGGCCGGGACAGCCAAGAGACCCAGTACTTC
TRBV5-1	TRBJ1-2	.	.	CASSSGNGGGYGYTF	TGCGCCAGCAGCTCCGGCAATGGGGGAGGGTATGGCTACACCTTC
TRBV12-5	TRBJ2-2	.	TRBD2	CASGSKRGDGELFF	TGTGCTAGTGGTTCAAAGCGGGGGGACGGGGAGCTGTTTTTT
TRBV6-6	TRBJ1-3	.	.	CASSYGGSSGNTIYF	TGTGCCAGCAGTTATGGGGGGAGCTCTGGAAACACCATATATTTT
TRBV7-2	TRBJ2-7	.	TRBD2	CASSYKPPGLAFVYEQYF	TGTGCCAGCAGCTATAAGCCCCCCGGACTAGCCTTCGTCTACGAGCAGTACTTC
TRBV11-2	TRBJ2-1	.	TRBD2	CASSLGLAGEISYNEQFF	TGTGCCAGCAGCTTAGGGCTAGCGGGAGAGATCTCCTACAATGAGCAGTTCTTC
TRBV28	TRBJ2-3	.	.	CASSLGASTDTQYF	TGTGCCAGCAGTTTAGGAGCGAGCACAGATACGCAGTATTTT
TRBV2	TRBJ2-7	.	TRBD1	CASTRDSSPRGEQYF	TGTGCCAGCACCCGGGACAGCTCCCCAAGGGGCGAGCAGTACTTC
TRBV2	TRBJ2-7	.	.	CASSVWQDYEQYF	TGTGCCAGCAGTGTATGGCAGGACTACGAGCAGTACTTC
TRBV6-5	TRBJ2-7	.	.	CASSYSGRWGYEQYF	TGTGCCAGCAGTTATAGCGGTAGATGGGGCTACGAGCAGTACTTC
TRBV5-1	TRBJ2-3	.	TRBD1	CASSRDRNTDTQYF	TGCGCCAGCAGCAGGGACAGAAACACAGATACGCAGTATTTT
TRBV28	TRBJ2-7	.	.	CASRPGLSYYEQYF	TGTGCCAGCAGGCCGGGACTCTCATACTACGAGCAGTACTTC
TRBV10-3	TRBJ1-5	.	.	CAIRDSAGNQPQHF	TGTGCCATCAGGGACTCGGCGGGGAATCAGCCCCAGCATTTT
TRBV7-9	TRBJ1-1	.	.	CASSLAKDLGTEAFF	TGTGCCAGCAGCTTAGCAAAGGATTTGGGCACTGAAGCTTTCTTT
TRBV2	TRBJ2-2	.	TRBD1	CASSGTANTGELFF	TGTGCCAGCAGCGGGACAGCGAACACCGGGGAGCTGTTTTTT
TRBV10-3	TRBJ2-3	.	.	CAISEQQDTDTQYF	TGTGCCATCAGTGAGCAACAAGACACAGATACGCAGTATTTT